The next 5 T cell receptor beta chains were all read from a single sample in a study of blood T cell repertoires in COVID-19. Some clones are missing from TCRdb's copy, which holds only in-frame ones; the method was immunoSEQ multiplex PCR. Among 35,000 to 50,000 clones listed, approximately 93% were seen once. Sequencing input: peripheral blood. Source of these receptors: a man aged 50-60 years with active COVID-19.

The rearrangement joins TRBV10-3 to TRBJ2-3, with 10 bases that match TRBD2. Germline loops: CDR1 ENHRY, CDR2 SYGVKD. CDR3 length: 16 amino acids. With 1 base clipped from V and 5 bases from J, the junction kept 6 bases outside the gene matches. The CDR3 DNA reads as TGTGCCATCAGTGAGTGGAGCGGGGGGGCCGAAGATACGCAGTATTTT. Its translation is CAISEWSGGAEDTQYF.

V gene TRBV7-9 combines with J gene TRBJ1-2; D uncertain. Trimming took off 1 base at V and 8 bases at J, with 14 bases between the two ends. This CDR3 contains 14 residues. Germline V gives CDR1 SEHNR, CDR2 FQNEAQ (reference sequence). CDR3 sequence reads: CASSLGFRELGYTF. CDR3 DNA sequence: TGTGCCAGCAGCTTAGGGTTCCGGGAATTAGGCTACACCTTC. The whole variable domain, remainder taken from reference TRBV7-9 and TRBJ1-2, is DTGVSQNPRHKITKRGQNVTFRCDPISEHNRLYWYRQTLGQGPEFLTYFQNEAQLEKSRLLSDRFSAERPKGSFSTLEIQRTEQGDSAMYLCASSLGFRELGYTFGSGTRLTVV.

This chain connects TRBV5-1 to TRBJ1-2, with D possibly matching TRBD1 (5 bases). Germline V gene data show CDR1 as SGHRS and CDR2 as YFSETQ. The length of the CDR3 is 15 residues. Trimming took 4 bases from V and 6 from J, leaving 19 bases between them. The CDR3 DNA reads TGCGCCAGCAGCAGTACGACAGAATTTCTCGATGGCTACACCTTC. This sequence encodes CASSSTTEFLDGYTF.

The CDR3 is CASLDSLGNEQYF. CDR3 in DNA: TGTGCCAGTTTAGACAGCCTTGGGAACGAGCAGTACTTC. The J gene is TRBJ2-7, the V gene TRBV6-5; TRBD1 is a possible D gene (5 bases). Looked up from germline, CDR1 is MNHEY and CDR2 is SVGAGI. V lost 9 bases and J lost 5, with 17 bases in between. This CDR3 is built from 13 residues.

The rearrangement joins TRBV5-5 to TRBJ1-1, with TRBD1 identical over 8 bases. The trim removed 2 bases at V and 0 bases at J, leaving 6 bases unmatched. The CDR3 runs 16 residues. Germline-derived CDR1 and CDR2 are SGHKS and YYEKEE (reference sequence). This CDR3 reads CASSFTRTGMNTEAFF. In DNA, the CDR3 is TGTGCCAGCAGCTTTACGCGGACAGGGATGAACACTGAAGCTTTCTTT.